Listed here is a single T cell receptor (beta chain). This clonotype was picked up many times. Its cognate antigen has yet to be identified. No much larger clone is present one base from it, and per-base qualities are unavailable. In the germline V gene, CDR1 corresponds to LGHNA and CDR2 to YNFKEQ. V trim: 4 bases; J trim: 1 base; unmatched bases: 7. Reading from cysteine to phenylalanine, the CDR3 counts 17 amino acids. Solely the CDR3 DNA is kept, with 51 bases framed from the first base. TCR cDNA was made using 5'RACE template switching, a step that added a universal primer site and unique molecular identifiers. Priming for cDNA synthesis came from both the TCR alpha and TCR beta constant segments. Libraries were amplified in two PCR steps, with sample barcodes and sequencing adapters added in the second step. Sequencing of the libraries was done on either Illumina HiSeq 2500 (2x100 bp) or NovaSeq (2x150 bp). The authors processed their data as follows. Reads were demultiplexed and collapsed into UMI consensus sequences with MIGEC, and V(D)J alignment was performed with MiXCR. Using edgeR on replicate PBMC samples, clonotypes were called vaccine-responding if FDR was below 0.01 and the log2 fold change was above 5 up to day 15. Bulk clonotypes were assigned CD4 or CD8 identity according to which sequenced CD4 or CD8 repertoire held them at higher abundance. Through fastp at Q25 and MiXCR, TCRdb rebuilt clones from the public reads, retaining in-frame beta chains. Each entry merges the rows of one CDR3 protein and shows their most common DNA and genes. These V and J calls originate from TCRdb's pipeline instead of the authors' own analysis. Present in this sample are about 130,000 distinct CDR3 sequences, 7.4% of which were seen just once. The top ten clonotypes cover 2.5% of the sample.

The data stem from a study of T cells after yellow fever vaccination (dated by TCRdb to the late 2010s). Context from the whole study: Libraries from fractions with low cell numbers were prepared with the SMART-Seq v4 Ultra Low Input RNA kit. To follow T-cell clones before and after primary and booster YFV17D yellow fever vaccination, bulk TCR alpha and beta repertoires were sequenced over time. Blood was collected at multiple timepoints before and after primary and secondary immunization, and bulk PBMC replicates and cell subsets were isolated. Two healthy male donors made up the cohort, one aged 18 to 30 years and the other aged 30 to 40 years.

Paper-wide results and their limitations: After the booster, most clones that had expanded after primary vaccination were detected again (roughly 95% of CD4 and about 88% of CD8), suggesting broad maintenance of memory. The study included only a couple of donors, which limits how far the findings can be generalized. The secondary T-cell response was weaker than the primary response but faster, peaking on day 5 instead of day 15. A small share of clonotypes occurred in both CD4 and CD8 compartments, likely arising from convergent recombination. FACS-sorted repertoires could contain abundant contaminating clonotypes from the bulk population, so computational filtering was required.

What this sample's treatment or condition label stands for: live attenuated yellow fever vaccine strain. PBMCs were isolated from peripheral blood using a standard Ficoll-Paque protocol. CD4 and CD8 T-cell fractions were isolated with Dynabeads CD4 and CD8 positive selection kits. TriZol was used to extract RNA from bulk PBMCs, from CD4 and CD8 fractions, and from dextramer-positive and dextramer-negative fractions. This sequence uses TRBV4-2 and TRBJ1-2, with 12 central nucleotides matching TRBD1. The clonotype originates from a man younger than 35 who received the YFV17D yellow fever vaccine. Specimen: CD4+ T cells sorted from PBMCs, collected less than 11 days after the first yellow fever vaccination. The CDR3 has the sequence CASSPGQGASFNYGYTF. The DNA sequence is TGTGCCAGCAGCCCGGGACAGGGGGCCAGTTTTAACTATGGCTACACCTTC.